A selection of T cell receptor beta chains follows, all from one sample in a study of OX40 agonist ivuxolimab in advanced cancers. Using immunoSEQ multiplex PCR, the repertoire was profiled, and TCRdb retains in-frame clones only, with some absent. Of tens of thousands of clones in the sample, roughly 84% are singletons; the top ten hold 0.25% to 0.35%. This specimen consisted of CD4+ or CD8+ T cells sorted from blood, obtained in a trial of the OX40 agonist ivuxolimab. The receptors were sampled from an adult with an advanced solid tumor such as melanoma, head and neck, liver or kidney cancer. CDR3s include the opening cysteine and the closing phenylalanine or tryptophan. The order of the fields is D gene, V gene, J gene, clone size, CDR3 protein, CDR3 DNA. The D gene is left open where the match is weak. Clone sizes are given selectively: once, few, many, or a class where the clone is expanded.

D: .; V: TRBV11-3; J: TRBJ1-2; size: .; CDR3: CASSLDYGYTF; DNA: TGTGCCAGCAGCTTGGACTATGGCTACACCTTC
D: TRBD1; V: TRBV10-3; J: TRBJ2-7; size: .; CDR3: CAIRDTGTGGSYEQYF; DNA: TGTGCCATCAGGGATACCGGGACAGGGGGCTCCTACGAGCAGTACTTC
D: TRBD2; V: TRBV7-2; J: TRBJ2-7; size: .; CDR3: CASSRQTSGAYEQYF; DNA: TGTGCCAGCAGCCGGCAGACTAGCGGGGCCTACGAGCAGTACTTC
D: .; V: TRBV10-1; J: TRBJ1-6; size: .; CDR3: CASRSYWDRISYNSPLHF; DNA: TGCGCCAGCAGGTCTTATTGGGATAGGATCTCCTATAATTCACCCCTCCACTTT
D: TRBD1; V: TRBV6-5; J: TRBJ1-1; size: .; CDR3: CASSSTGGGSTEAFF; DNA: TGTGCCAGCAGTTCGACAGGGGGAGGGAGCACTGAAGCTTTCTTT
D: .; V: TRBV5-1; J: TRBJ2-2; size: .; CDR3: CASSAGFDTGELFF; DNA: TGCGCCAGCAGCGCGGGGTTTGACACCGGGGAGCTGTTTTTT
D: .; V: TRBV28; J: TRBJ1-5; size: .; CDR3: CASTPGGRGQPQHF; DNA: TGTGCCAGCACTCCGGGGGGTAGGGGTCAGCCCCAGCATTTT
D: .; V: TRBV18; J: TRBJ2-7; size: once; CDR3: CATTRGLSYEQYF; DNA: TGTGCCACCACGAGGGGACTCTCCTACGAGCAGTACTTC
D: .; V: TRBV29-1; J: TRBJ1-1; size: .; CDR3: CSVGLGAVGTEAFF; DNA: TGCAGCGTGGGTTTGGGGGCCGTGGGGACTGAAGCTTTCTTT
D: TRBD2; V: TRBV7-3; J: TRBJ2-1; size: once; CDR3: CASSSRTSGASNEQFF; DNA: TGTGCCAGCAGCTCCAGGACTAGCGGGGCAAGCAATGAGCAGTTCTTC
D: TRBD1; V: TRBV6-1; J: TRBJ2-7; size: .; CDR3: CASQGLTGGYEQYF; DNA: TGTGCCAGCCAAGGACTGACAGGGGGCTACGAGCAGTACTTC
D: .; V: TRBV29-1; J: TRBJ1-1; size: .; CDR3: CSVESVAEAFF; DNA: TGCAGCGTTGAATCAGTAGCTGAAGCTTTCTTT
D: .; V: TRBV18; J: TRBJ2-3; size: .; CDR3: CASSPPLQTSTDTQYF; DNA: TGTGCCAGCTCACCACCACTGCAAACTAGCACAGATACGCAGTATTTT
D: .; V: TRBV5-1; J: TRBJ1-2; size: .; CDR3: CASSFGPQGADLYGYTF; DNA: TGCGCCAGCAGCTTTGGCCCCCAAGGGGCAGACCTCTATGGCTACACCTTC
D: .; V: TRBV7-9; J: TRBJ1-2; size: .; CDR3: CASSFGGLYGYTF; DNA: TGTGCCAGCAGCTTCGGGGGTCTCTATGGCTACACCTTC
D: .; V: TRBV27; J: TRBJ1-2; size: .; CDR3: CASSSWGYGYTF; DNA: TGTGCCAGCAGTTCCTGGGGCTATGGCTACACCTTC
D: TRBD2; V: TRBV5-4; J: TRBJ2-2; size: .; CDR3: CASSSPWSSGGGGELFF; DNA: TGTGCCAGCAGCTCCCCCTGGAGTAGCGGGGGAGGCGGGGAGCTGTTTTTT
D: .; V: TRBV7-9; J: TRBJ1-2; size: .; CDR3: CASSQETRVGGYTF; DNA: TGTGCCAGCAGCCAAGAAACCAGGGTTGGAGGCTACACCTTC
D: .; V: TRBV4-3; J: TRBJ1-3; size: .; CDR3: CASSQVGVSGNTIYF; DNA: TGCGCCAGCAGCCAAGTAGGAGTCTCTGGAAACACCATATACTTT
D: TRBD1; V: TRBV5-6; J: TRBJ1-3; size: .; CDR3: CASSPPGTALSSGNTIYF; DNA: TGTGCCAGCAGCCCCCCGGGGACAGCCCTTAGCTCTGGAAACACCATATATTTT
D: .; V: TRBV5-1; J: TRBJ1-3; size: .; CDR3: CASSRSSSGGNTIYF; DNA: TGCGCCAGCAGCAGGTCCTCATCGGGCGGAAACACCATATATTTT
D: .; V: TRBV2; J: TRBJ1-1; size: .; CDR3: CASRVGTTEAFF; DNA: TGTGCCAGCAGGGTAGGGACGACTGAAGCTTTCTTT
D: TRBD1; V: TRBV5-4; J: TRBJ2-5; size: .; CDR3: CASSTHTGGRETQYF; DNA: TGTGCCAGCAGCACCCACACAGGGGGGAGAGAGACCCAGTACTTC
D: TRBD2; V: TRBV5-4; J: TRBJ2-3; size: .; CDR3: CASSQVSGVGAGYADTQYF; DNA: TGTGCCAGCAGCCAAGTTTCGGGAGTTGGAGCGGGGTATGCAGATACGCAGTATTTT
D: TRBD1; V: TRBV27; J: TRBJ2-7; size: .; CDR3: CASSLGTGIYEQYF; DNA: TGTGCCAGCAGTTTGGGGACAGGGATATACGAGCAGTACTTC
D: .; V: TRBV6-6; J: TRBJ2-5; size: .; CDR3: CASSYSQGRGSATQYF; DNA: TGTGCCAGCAGTTACTCACAAGGAAGAGGGTCCGCGACCCAGTACTTC
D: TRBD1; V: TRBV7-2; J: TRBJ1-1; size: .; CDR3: CASSLAKGQGSNTEAFF; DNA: TGTGCCAGCAGCTTAGCGAAGGGACAGGGGTCGAACACTGAAGCTTTCTTT
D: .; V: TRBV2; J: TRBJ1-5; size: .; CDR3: CASSRTASNQPQHF; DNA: TGTGCCAGCAGCAGGACCGCTAGCAATCAGCCCCAGCATTTT
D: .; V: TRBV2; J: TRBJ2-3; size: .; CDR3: CASSGWEDTQYF; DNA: TGTGCCAGCAGTGGTTGGGAAGATACGCAGTATTTT
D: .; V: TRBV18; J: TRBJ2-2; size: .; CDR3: CASSPATGRTGELFF; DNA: TGTGCCAGCTCTCCGGCCACAGGGCGCACCGGGGAGCTGTTTTTT
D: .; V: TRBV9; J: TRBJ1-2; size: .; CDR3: CASSSDTVPLGYTF; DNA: TGTGCCAGCAGCTCCGACACGGTTCCATTAGGCTACACCTTC
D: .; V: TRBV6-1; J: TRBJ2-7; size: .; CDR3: CVSRTRGGSNYEQYF; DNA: TGTGTCAGCAGAACAAGAGGGGGGTCTAACTACGAGCAGTACTTC
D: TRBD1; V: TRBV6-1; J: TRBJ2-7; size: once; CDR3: CASSEVGQGPYEQYF; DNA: TGTGCCAGCAGTGAAGTGGGACAGGGTCCTTACGAGCAGTACTTC
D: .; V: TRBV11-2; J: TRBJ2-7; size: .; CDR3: CASSFQGAYEQYF; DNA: TGTGCCAGCAGCTTTCAGGGAGCCTACGAGCAGTACTTC
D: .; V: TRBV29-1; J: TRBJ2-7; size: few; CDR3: CSVGTDSYEQYF; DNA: TGCAGCGTTGGAACAGACTCCTACGAGCAGTACTTC
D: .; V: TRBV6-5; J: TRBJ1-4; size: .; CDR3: CASSYGAELFF; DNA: TGTGCCAGCAGTTACGGTGCGGAACTGTTTTTT
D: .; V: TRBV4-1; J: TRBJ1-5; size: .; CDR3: CASSLSGTSSNQPQHF; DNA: TGCGCCAGCAGCCTATCCGGGACATCTAGCAATCAGCCCCAGCATTTT
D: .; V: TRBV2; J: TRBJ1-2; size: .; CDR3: CASKRQTNYGYTF; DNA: TGTGCCAGCAAAAGACAAACGAACTATGGCTACACCTTC
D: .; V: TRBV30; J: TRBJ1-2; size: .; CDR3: CAWSVIAGYSGYTF; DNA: TGTGCCTGGAGTGTAATTGCGGGATATAGTGGCTACACCTTC
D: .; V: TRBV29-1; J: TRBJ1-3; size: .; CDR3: CSVAITASSGNTIYF; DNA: TGCAGCGTCGCAATAACGGCGAGCTCTGGAAACACCATATATTTT
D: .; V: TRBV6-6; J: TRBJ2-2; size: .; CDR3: CASQIQRELFF; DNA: TGTGCCAGCCAAATCCAACGGGAGCTGTTTTTT
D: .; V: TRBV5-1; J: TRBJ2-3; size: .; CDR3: CASSLEGSTDTQYF; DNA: TGCGCCAGCAGCTTGGAAGGAAGCACAGATACGCAGTATTTT
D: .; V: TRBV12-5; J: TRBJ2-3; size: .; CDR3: CASGLLPDTQYF; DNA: TGTGCTAGTGGTTTGCTCCCGGATACGCAGTATTTT
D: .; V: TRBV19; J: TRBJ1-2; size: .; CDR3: CASSIRQAYTF; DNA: TGTGCCAGTAGTATTCGACAGGCCTACACCTTC
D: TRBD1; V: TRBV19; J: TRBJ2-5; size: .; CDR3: CASSPGQSETQYF; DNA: TGTGCCAGTAGCCCGGGACAGTCGGAGACCCAGTACTTC
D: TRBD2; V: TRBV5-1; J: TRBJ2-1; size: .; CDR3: CASSLAAGGPANEQFF; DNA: TGCGCCAGCAGCTTGGCGGCGGGGGGGCCAGCCAATGAGCAGTTCTTC
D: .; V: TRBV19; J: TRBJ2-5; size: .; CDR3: CASSVTGLETQYF; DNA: TGTGCCAGTAGTGTAACAGGGTTGGAGACCCAGTACTTC
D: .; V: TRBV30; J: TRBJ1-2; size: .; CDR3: CAWSVVRALGGYTF; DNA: TGTGCCTGGAGTGTAGTCCGGGCCCTCGGGGGCTACACCTTC
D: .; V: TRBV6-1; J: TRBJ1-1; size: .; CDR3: CASTLIQSPNTEAFF; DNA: TGTGCCAGCACCCTTATACAGAGCCCGAACACTGAAGCTTTCTTT